This TCR beta chain appears in the sequencing data of a study of shared clonotypes between healthy human individuals. The V end lost 3 bases, the J end lost 1 base, and 15 bases lay between the germline ends. This CDR3 is 16 amino acids long. Germline V gene data show CDR1 as MNHNS and CDR2 as SASEGT. Profiling relied on immunoSEQ multiplex PCR, and the TCRdb table lists in-frame clones only, not all of them. This table has about 660,000 clones, around 67% appearing once. Details on this clone: Its antigen is currently unknown.

Study outcomes and limitations: Clonotype sharing across several donors was observed for 4% to 6.5% of naive CD4 clonotypes.

The origin of this receptor is a woman aged 25 to 39 in good health. The sample taken for sequencing was memory CD4+ T cells sorted from blood. Subset denoted: CD45RA-negative fraction. The V and J genes are TRBV6-1 and TRBJ2-5, with a possible D match to TRBD2 (6 bases). This chain's CDR3 is CASSEASAGSQETQYF. The CDR3 nucleotides are TGTGCCAGCAGTGAGGCTTCGGCGGGATCCCAAGAGACCCAGTACTTC.